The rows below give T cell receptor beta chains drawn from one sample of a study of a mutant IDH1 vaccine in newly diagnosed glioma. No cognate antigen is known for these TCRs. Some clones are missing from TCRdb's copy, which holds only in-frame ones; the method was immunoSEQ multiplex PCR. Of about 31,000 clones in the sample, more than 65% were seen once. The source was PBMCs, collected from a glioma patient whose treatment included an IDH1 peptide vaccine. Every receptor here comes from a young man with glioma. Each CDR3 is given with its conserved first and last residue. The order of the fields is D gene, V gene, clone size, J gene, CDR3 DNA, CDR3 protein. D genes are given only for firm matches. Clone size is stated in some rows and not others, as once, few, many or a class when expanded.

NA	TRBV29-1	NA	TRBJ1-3	TGCAGCGTTGAAACCCGGCTTTCATTCTCTGGAAACACCATATATTTT	CSVETRLSFSGNTIYF
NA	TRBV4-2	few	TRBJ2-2	TGTGCCAGCAGCTTTAGGACCTCCACCGGGGAGCTGTTTTTT	CASSFRTSTGELFF
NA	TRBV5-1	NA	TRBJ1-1	TGCGCCAGCAGCTCCACCCAGGTGAACACTGAAGCTTTCTTT	CASSSTQVNTEAFF
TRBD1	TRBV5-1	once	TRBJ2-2	TGCGCCAGCACACCCGGGACAGGGGTACTAACCGGGGAGCTGTTTTTT	CASTPGTGVLTGELFF
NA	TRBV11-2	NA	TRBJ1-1	TGTGCCAGCAGCTTATTCGAAGCTTTCTTT	CASSLFEAFF
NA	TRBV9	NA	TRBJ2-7	TGTGCCAGCAGCGTAGCCTCCAGGGGCCACGAGCAGTACTTC	CASSVASRGHEQYF
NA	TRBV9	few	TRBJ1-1	TGTGCCAGCAGCGTAGGGGCGGAGAACACTGAAGCTTTCTTT	CASSVGAENTEAFF
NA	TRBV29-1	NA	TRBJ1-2	TGCAGCGTTGAACGGCAGGGGTCGGCTGGCTACACCTTC	CSVERQGSAGYTF
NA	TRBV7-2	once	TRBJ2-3	TGTGCCAGCAGCTTATCGCGGGATTCAACAGATACGCAGTATTTT	CASSLSRDSTDTQYF
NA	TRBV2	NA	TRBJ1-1	TGTGCCAGCAGCGGTCCTTGGGAGGGAACGAACACTGAAGCTTTCTTT	CASSGPWEGTNTEAFF
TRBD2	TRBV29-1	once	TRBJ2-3	TGCAGCGTTCATGCGGGAGGCGTTAGCACAGATACGCAGTATTTT	CSVHAGGVSTDTQYF
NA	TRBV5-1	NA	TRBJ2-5	TGCGCCAGCAGCTGGAACGGGCTCACCTACCAAGAGACCCAGTACTTC	CASSWNGLTYQETQYF
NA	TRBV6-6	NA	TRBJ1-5	TGTGCCAGCAGTCCTCAGCCAACCACTCAGCCCCAGCATTTT	CASSPQPTTQPQHF
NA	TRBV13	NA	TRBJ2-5	TGTGCCAGCAGTTCAAGAGGAGAGCAAGAGACCCAGTACTTC	CASSSRGEQETQYF
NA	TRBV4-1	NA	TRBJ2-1	TGCGCCAGCAGCGCCAGCACGGACAGCTACAATGAGCAGTTCTTC	CASSASTDSYNEQFF
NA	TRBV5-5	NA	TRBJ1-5	TGTGCCAGCAGTCCGCTGGTGAGAGATCAGCCCCAGCATTTT	CASSPLVRDQPQHF
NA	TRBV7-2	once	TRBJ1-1	TGTGCCAGCAGCTTAGGAAGGTCGAGCACTGAAGCTTTCTTT	CASSLGRSSTEAFF
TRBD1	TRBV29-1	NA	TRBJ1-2	TGCAGCGCTGAAGATAACTCGGGACAGATCTACACCTTC	CSAEDNSGQIYTF
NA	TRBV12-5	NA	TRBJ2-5	TGTGCTAGTGGTTTGGCTACCGGGACTGCCTACCAAGAGACCCAGTACTTC	CASGLATGTAYQETQYF
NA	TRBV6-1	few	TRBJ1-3	TGTGCCAGCAGTGAAACCTCTGGAAACACCATATATTTT	CASSETSGNTIYF
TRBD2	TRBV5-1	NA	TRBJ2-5	TGCGCCAGCAGCTTGGCCGCGGGAGAAGAGACCCAGTACTTC	CASSLAAGEETQYF
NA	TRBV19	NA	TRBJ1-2	TGTGCCAGTACCGAAAAGGAGGACTGGGCCTTGAGGGGCTACACCTTC	CASTEKEDWALRGYTF
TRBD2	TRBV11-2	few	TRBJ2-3	TGTGCCAGCAGCTTAACCGGACTAGCGGGAGGGCTCGGCACAGATACGCAGTATTTT	CASSLTGLAGGLGTDTQYF
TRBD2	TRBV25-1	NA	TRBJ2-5	TGTGCCAGCAGTCTGAGGGAATCGGGAGGCGGGTCAGAGACCCAGTACTTC	CASSLRESGGGSETQYF
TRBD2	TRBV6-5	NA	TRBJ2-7	TGTGCCAGCAGTAGGACTAGCGGGAGTATGGGGGAGCAGTACTTC	CASSRTSGSMGEQYF
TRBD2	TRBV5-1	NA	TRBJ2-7	TGCGCCAGCAGCTTGGGACTAGCGGGCTCGGAAGGCGAGCAGTACTTC	CASSLGLAGSEGEQYF
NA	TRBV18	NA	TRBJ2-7	TGTGCCAGCTCACCACCCCCAGGGTTCTCCTACGAGCAGTACTTC	CASSPPPGFSYEQYF
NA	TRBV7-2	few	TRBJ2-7	TGTGCCAGCAGCTTAGCCGGGGGAGGTCCGATACCGTACTTC	CASSLAGGGPIPYF
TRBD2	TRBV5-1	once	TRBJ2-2	TGCGCCAGCAGCTTCTCCGGGACTAGCGGGATCCCCGGGGAGCTGTTTTTT	CASSFSGTSGIPGELFF
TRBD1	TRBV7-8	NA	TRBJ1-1	TGTGCCAGCAGCTTTCAGGGGGCCGACACTGAAGCTTTCTTT	CASSFQGADTEAFF